Each of the 29 T cell receptor beta chains below was sequenced from the same sample in a study of blood T cell repertoires in COVID-19. Using immunoSEQ multiplex PCR, the repertoire was profiled, and TCRdb retains in-frame clones only, with some absent. Among roughly 200,000 clones listed, roughly 84% were seen once. Sequenced sample: peripheral blood. The receptors here all came from a woman at least 80 years old with COVID-19, enrolled during active disease.

On this clone itself: A read error may account for a junction end that differs from germline. The chain carries TRBV11-2 and TRBJ1-1; maybe TRBD1 (5 bases). Per the germline V gene, CDR1 is SGHAT and CDR2 is FQNNGV. This CDR3 has 13 amino acids. The CDR3 loop reads CASSLDRTTEAFF. The CDR3 region has the DNA TGTGCCAGCAGCCTAGACAGAACTACCGAAGCTTTCTTT.

This clone has a single count. V and J are TRBV3-1 (or the pseudogene TRBV3-2) and TRBJ2-7, with 10 bases aligning to TRBD2. The germline CDR1 and CDR2 sequences are LGHDT and YNNKEL (reference sequence). The CDR3 sequence is 14 residues long. Germline trimming cut 1 base from V and 12 bases from J; bases unmatched to any gene: 9. CDR3 residues: CASSQGLAGARSYV. CDR3 DNA sequence: TGTGCCAGCAGCCAAGGCCTAGCGGGGGCGCGATCGTACGTC.

The V gene is TRBV5-1, the J gene TRBJ2-3; 12 bases are a match to TRBD2. CDR1 and CDR2 from the germline V gene are SGHRS and YFSETQ. CDR3 length: 16 amino acids. Losses at the gene ends were 4 bases for V and 3 bases for J; bases not matched to a gene: 6. The CDR3 is CASSPGLAGQTDTQYF. CDR3 nucleotides: TGCGCCAGCAGCCCCGGACTAGCGGGGCAAACAGATACGCAGTATTTT.

The chain uses TRBV4-2 and TRBJ2-7, with TRBD1 identical over 9 bases. This CDR3 is built from 15 residues. Germline V CDR1 and CDR2: LGHNA, YNFKEQ. V lost 2 bases to trimming and J lost 4 bases; unmatched junction nucleotides: 6. The CDR3 protein is CASSQTGQGQYEQYF. The CDR3 DNA is TGTGCCAGCAGCCAAACGGGACAGGGTCAATACGAGCAGTACTTC.

This sequence joins TRBV24-1 and TRBJ2-2; possible D gene TRBD1, 5 bases. The germline gives CDR1 KGHDR, CDR2 SFDVKD. The CDR3 is 13 residues long. V was trimmed by 8 bases and J by 1 base, leaving 7 bases between them. CDR3 residues: CATTGLNTGELFF. DNA of the CDR3: TGTGCCACCACAGGGTTGAACACCGGGGAGCTGTTTTTT.

The J gene is TRBJ2-5, the V gene TRBV5-4, with TRBD2 identical over 12 bases. Germline V CDR1 and CDR2: SGHNT, YYREEE (reference sequence). After removal of 1 base from V and 0 bases from J, the junction contained 4 bases not matched to a gene. This CDR3 has 17 amino acids. CDR3 loop: CASSLRLAGGYQETQYF. The CDR3 DNA sequence: TGTGCCAGCAGCTTGCGGCTAGCGGGGGGGTACCAAGAGACCCAGTACTTC.

V gene TRBV7-2 combines with J gene TRBJ1-4; D unresolved. CDR1 is SGHTA and CDR2 is FQGNSA in the germline V gene. The CDR3 runs to 14 residues. V gave up 3 bases and J gave up 5 bases, with 10 bases separating them. The CDR3 DNA is TGTGCCAGCAGCTTTGGGCTGAGCAATGAAAAACTGTTTTTT. It is translated as CASSFGLSNEKLFF.

This clone was seen a single time. This sequence joins TRBV7-5 and TRBJ2-5; the table's D gene call, TRBD1, was not cross checked with the DNA. TRBV7-5 represents a pseudogene. This CDR3 has 14 amino acids. Here the CDR3 DNA reads TGTGCCAGAAGCTTAGTTGGGCAGAAAGAGACCCAGTACTTC. Translation: CARSLVGQKETQYF.

This chain uses TRBV27 with TRBJ1-6; D is ambiguous. Germline values: CDR1 MNHEY, CDR2 SMNVEV (reference sequence). V was cut by 5 bases and J by 4 bases, with 18 bases left in between. The CDR3 length is 17 residues. The CDR3 nucleotides are TGTGCCAGCAGTAAAGACGCGGACTCCCGGTATAATTCACCCCTCCACTTT. Translation: CASSKDADSRYNSPLHF.

This sequence joins TRBV7-2 and TRBJ1-1; 7 positions match TRBD1. With 5 bases clipped from V and 0 bases from J, the junction kept 3 bases outside the gene matches. This CDR3 contains 14 residues. Looked up from germline, CDR1 is SGHTA and CDR2 is FQGNSA. The CDR3 DNA reads as TGTGCCAGCAGCATGGACAGGATGAACACTGAAGCTTTCTTT. Translating it yields CASSMDRMNTEAFF.

V and J are TRBV7-2 and TRBJ2-5; 9 bases map to TRBD2. After removal of 6 bases from V and 5 bases from J, the junction contained 10 bases not matched to a gene. CDR3 size: 15 residues. Germline-derived CDR1 and CDR2 are SGHTA and FQGNSA. CDR3 in amino acids: CASRSGGGGAETQYF. The CDR3 coding sequence is TGTGCCAGCAGGTCGGGTGGCGGGGGGGCGGAGACCCAGTACTTC.

CDR3 residues: CASRGSGESEQYF. The CDR3 DNA reads TGTGCCAGCAGGGGTAGCGGGGAATCCGAGCAGTACTTC. V and J are TRBV28 and TRBJ2-7, with TRBD2 matching over 8 bases. The CDR3 runs to 13 residues. The germline CDR1 and CDR2 sequences are MDHEN and SYDVKM. The V segment lost 6 bases and the J segment 6 bases; nucleotides outside the gene matches: 7. Drawing the rest from reference TRBV28 and TRBJ2-7, the complete variable domain is DVKVTQSSRYLVKRTGEKVFLECVQDMDHENMFWYRQDPGLGLRLIYFSYDVKMKEKGDIPEGYSVSREKKERFSLILESASTNQTSMYLCASRGSGESEQYFGPGTRLTVT.

This chain joins TRBV19 and TRBJ1-5, with a weak D call TRBD1 (5 bases). V shed 1 base and J shed 4 bases, with 11 bases lying between them. The CDR3 is made up of 15 amino acids. Germline V gene sequence: CDR1 LNHDA, CDR2 SQIVND (reference sequence). Here the CDR3 reads CASSIARAGNQPQHF. DNA for the CDR3: TGTGCCAGTAGTATAGCCAGGGCAGGGAATCAGCCCCAGCATTTT. Full variable domain (remainder filled in from reference TRBV19 and TRBJ1-5): DGGITQSPKYLFRKEGQNVTLSCEQNLNHDAMYWYRQDPGQGLRLIYYSQIVNDFQKGDIAEGYSVSREKKESFPLTVTSAQKNPTAFYLCASSIARAGNQPQHFGDGTRLSIL.

The V call is TRBV12-3 or TRBV12-4, the J call TRBJ1-2; D is ambiguous. This CDR3 comprises 13 residues. V was shortened by 6 bases and J by 2 bases, with 10 bases between the two germline ends. The CDR3 DNA is TGTGCCAGCAGACCCTCGCTAAACTATGGCTACACCTTC. It codes for CASRPSLNYGYTF.

This chain uses TRBV5-4 with TRBJ2-5, with 8 positions matching TRBD1. In germline, CDR1 is SGHNT, CDR2 YYREEE (reference sequence). This CDR3 is built from 15 residues. Trimming removed 3 bases from V and 5 bases from J; junction bases left unmatched: 9. CDR3 residues: CASSSISGGGETQYF. CDR3 in DNA: TGTGCCAGCAGCTCAATCTCAGGGGGCGGGGAGACCCAGTACTTC.

V gene TRBV7-2 combines with J gene TRBJ2-2, with 8 bases identical to TRBD1. With V trimmed by 5 bases and J by 4 bases, 6 bases remained unmatched. CDR1 SGHTA and CDR2 FQGNSA come from the germline V gene. The CDR3 contains 15 residues. The DNA for the CDR3 is TGTGCCAGCAGCACAGGGGGGACGGGCACCGGGGAGCTGTTTTTT. This gives the protein CASSTGGTGTGELFF. The whole variable domain, filled in from reference TRBV7-2 and TRBJ2-2, reads GAGVSQSPSNKVTEKGKDVELRCDPISGHTALYWYRQSLGQGLEFLIYFQGNSAPDKSGLPSDRFSAERTGGSVSTLTIQRTQQEDSAVYLCASSTGGTGTGELFFGEGSRLTVL.

This rearrangement joins TRBV19 to TRBJ2-1; D possibly corresponds to TRBD1 (6 bases). Trimming removed 4 bases at V and 6 bases at J, with 16 bases between. Germline assignment: CDR1 LNHDA and CDR2 SQIVND (reference sequence). The CDR3 covers 15 residues. CDR3 nucleotides: TGTGCCAGTAGTACCGGACAGTTAGCTACCAATGAGCAGTTCTTC. Its protein product is CASSTGQLATNEQFF. The entire variable domain, with the rest obtained from reference TRBV19 and TRBJ2-1, is as follows: DGGITQSPKYLFRKEGQNVTLSCEQNLNHDAMYWYRQDPGQGLRLIYYSQIVNDFQKGDIAEGYSVSREKKESFPLTVTSAQKNPTAFYLCASSTGQLATNEQFFGPGTRLTVL.

This chain uses TRBV7-2 with TRBJ1-2; 9 positions match TRBD1. The CDR3 is 13 residues long. Germline loops: CDR1 SGHTA, CDR2 FQGNSA. The trim removed 4 bases at V and 6 bases at J, leaving 3 bases unmatched. The CDR3 loop reads CASSSGQGHGYTF. The CDR3 coding sequence is TGTGCCAGCAGCTCGGGACAGGGCCATGGCTACACCTTC.

The genes are TRBV30 and TRBJ2-6, with D tentatively TRBD1 (6 bases). The germline V gene has CDR1 GTSNPN and CDR2 SVGIG (reference sequence). CDR3 length equals 18 residues. Trimming shortened V by 4 bases and J by 1 base, and 20 bases separated the two germline ends. CDR3 sequence (DNA): TGTGCCTGGAAGGGATTCCCGGGACACCGATCTGGGGCCAACGTCCTGACTTTC. Its protein is CAWKGFPGHRSGANVLTF.

The rearrangement joins TRBV28 to TRBJ1-5, with 10 bases that match TRBD1. This CDR3 is 14 amino acids long. Germline assignment: CDR1 MDHEN and CDR2 SYDVKM. Trimming removed 6 bases from V and 6 bases from J; junction bases left unmatched: 5. CDR3 region: CASSRTGGRQPQHF. CDR3 sequence (DNA): TGTGCCAGCAGCCGGACAGGGGGACGTCAGCCCCAGCATTTT. Looking up the rest from reference TRBV28 and TRBJ1-5 gives the full variable domain: DVKVTQSSRYLVKRTGEKVFLECVQDMDHENMFWYRQDPGLGLRLIYFSYDVKMKEKGDIPEGYSVSREKKERFSLILESASTNQTSMYLCASSRTGGRQPQHFGDGTRLSIL.

The table lists this clone with a count of one. The chain employs TRBV7-3 and TRBJ2-2; tentative D call: TRBD1 (5 bases). V was cut by 3 bases and J by 5 bases, with 10 bases left in between. Per germline, CDR1 SGHTA and CDR2 FQGTGA. This CDR3 spans 14 amino acids. The CDR3 DNA sequence: TGTGCCAGCAGCTTCCAGGGAAAGACCGGGGAGCTGTTTTTT. This encodes CASSFQGKTGELFF.

The chain couples TRBV5-4 to TRBJ2-5, with D possibly TRBD2 on 6 matching bases. V lost 4 bases and J 0 bases, leaving 13 bases between the germline ends. This CDR3 contains 15 residues. In germline, CDR1 is SGHNT, CDR2 YYREEE (reference sequence). CDR3 DNA sequence: TGTGCCAGCAGCGGAGGGGCAAAGTACCAAGAGACCCAGTACTTC. Translating it yields CASSGGAKYQETQYF.

The chain employs TRBV24-1 and TRBJ1-5; D is uncertain. Germline CDR1 is KGHDR and CDR2 is SFDVKD. The CDR3 is 12 residues long. Trimming took 6 bases from V and 9 from J, leaving 11 bases between them. CDR3 in DNA: TGTGCCACCAGTACCGGCGCAGGGCCCCAGCATTTT. Translation: CATSTGAGPQHF.

This clone was seen once. CDR3 protein: CASSQGGGREETQYF. CDR3 sequence (DNA): TGTGCCAGCAGCCAAGGCGGGGGTCGGGAAGAGACCCAGTACTTC. This sequence joins TRBV3-1 (or the pseudogene TRBV3-2) and TRBJ2-5, with 7 positions matching TRBD2. Germline CDR1 LGHDT, CDR2 YNNKEL (reference sequence). This CDR3 comprises 15 residues. Germline trimming cut 1 base from V and 3 bases from J; bases unmatched to any gene: 5.

V and J are TRBV6-5 and TRBJ1-2, with D perhaps TRBD1 (5 bases). Per germline, CDR1 MNHEY and CDR2 SVGAGI. V lost 6 bases and J 8 bases, leaving 16 bases between the germline ends. This CDR3 region has 13 residues. CDR3 region: CASRRTTEGGYTF. In nucleotides, the CDR3 is TGTGCCAGCAGAAGGACAACCGAAGGGGGCTACACCTTC.

This chain uses TRBV28 with TRBJ1-5, with D unresolved. Looked up from germline, CDR1 is MDHEN and CDR2 is SYDVKM. Trimming stripped 2 bases from V and 0 bases from J, with 8 bases between. The CDR3 spans 15 residues. CDR3: CASSLQVDSNQPQHF. The CDR3 coding sequence is TGTGCCAGCAGTTTACAGGTAGATAGCAATCAGCCCCAGCATTTT.

This chain connects TRBV19 to TRBJ1-1; tentative D call: TRBD1 (5 bases). CDR3 length equals 14 residues. Germline values: CDR1 LNHDA, CDR2 SQIVND (reference sequence). Deletions cut 7 bases from V and 1 base from J, with 13 bases between. This CDR3 reads CASTRGGKNTEAFF. The CDR3 DNA sequence: TGTGCCAGTACCCGGGGGGGGAAGAACACTGAAGCTTTCTTT. The entire variable domain, with the rest obtained from reference TRBV19 and TRBJ1-1, is as follows: DGGITQSPKYLFRKEGQNVTLSCEQNLNHDAMYWYRQDPGQGLRLIYYSQIVNDFQKGDIAEGYSVSREKKESFPLTVTSAQKNPTAFYLCASTRGGKNTEAFFGQGTRLTVV.

The chain joins TRBV5-1 to TRBJ1-2, with D possibly being TRBD1 (5 bases). In germline, CDR1 is SGHRS, CDR2 YFSETQ. The CDR3 spans 17 residues. V was trimmed by 2 bases and J by 5 bases, leaving 22 bases between them. The chain's CDR3 is CASSFKTATENPYGYTF. The CDR3 DNA follows: TGCGCCAGCAGCTTCAAGACAGCCACTGAAAATCCATATGGCTACACCTTC.

On this clone itself: Other DNA sequences in the sample encode the same CDR3. The rearrangement links TRBV6-5 to TRBJ1-1; 8 bases are a match to TRBD1. Germline assignment: CDR1 MNHEY and CDR2 SVGAGI. The CDR3 spans 15 residues. With 0 bases clipped from V and 5 bases from J, the junction kept 5 bases outside the gene matches. This chain's CDR3 is CASSYSRQGRTEAFF. The CDR3 DNA follows: TGTGCCAGCAGTTACTCCCGACAGGGGAGGACTGAAGCTTTCTTT.